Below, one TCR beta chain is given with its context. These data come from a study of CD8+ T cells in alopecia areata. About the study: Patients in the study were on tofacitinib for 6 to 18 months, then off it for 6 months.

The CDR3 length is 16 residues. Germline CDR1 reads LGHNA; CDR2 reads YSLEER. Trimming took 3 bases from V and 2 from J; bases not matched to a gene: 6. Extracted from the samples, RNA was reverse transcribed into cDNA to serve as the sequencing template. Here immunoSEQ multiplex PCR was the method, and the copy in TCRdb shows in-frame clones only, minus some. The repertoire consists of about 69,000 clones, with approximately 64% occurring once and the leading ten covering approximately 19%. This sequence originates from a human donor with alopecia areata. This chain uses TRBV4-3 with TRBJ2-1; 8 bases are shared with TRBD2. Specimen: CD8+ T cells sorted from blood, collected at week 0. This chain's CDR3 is CASSQATSGAYNEQFF. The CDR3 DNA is TGCGCCAGCAGCCAGGCTACTAGCGGAGCCTACAATGAGCAGTTCTTC.